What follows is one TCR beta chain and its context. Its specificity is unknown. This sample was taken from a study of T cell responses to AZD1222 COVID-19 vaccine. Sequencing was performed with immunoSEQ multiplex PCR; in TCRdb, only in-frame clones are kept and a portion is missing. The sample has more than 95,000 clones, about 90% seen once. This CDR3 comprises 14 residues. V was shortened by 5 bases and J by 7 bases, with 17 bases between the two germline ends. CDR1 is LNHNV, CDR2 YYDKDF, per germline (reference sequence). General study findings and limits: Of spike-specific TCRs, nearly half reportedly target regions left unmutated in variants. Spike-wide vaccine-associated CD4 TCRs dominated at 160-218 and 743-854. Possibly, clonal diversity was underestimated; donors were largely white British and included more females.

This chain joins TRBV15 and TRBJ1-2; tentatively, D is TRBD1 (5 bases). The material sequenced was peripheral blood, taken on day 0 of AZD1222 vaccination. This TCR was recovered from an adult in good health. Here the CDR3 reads CATSVTLGDSGYTF. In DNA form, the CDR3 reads TGTGCCACCAGCGTGACTCTTGGTGACAGTGGCTACACCTTC.